The 8 T cell receptor beta chains below were found in one sample sequenced in a study of T cells in Graves' hyperthyroidism and ophthalmopathy. RNA transcripts yielded amplified TCR beta CDR3 regions. A set of HTBI primers served as the primers for a first-round RT-PCR of the TCR CDR3. MiXCR, run by TCRdb on the multiplex PCR reads, gives a single entry per CDR3 protein. The repertoire holds 650,000 to 700,000 distinct CDR3 sequences, with around 15% as singletons. The material sequenced was blood. Source of these receptors: a man in his forties or fifties with Graves' hyperthyroidism.

This clonotype was picked up many times. The rearrangement links TRBV18 to TRBJ2-7; a weak D match, TRBD1 (5 bases). CDR1 is KGHSH and CDR2 is LQKENI in the germline V gene. Trimming removed 0 bases at V and 2 bases at J, with 11 bases between. The CDR3 is 15 residues long. The CDR3 loop is CASSPPTATTYEQYF. As DNA, the CDR3 is TGTGCCAGCTCACCACCGACAGCCACCACCTACGAGCAGTACTTC. The whole variable domain, remainder taken from reference TRBV18 and TRBJ2-7, is NAGVMQNPRHLVRRRGQEARLRCSPMKGHSHVYWYRQLPEEGLKFMVYLQKENIIDESGMPKERFSAEFPKEGPSILRIQQVVRGDSAAYFCASSPPTATTYEQYFGPGTRLTVT.

The chain combines TRBV7-2 with TRBJ2-1; 8 positions match TRBD2. V dropped 1 base and J dropped 2; count of bases not matched to a gene: 7. Germline-derived CDR1 and CDR2 are SGHTA and FQGNSA. The CDR3 totals 17 residues. The CDR3 DNA is TGTGCCAGCAGCTTAGGTGGCGGGAGGAGACCCTACAATGAGCAGTTCTTC. Amino acid sequence: CASSLGGGRRPYNEQFF.

The chain is built from TRBV6-1 and TRBJ1-2; 7 bases fit TRBD1. Trimming removed 6 bases from V and 0 bases from J; junction bases left unmatched: 4. Germline CDR1 is MNHNS and CDR2 is SASEGT. The CDR3 has 14 amino acids. CDR3: CASSSQGANYGYTF. The CDR3 nucleotides are TGTGCCAGCAGCTCCCAGGGGGCTAACTATGGCTACACCTTC.

There are a few counts of this clonotype. The V gene is TRBV7-2, the J gene TRBJ2-1, with 9 positions matching TRBD2. There are 14 residues in the CDR3. Trimming at V came to 7 bases and at J to 5 bases, leaving 6 bases not matched to a gene. In germline, CDR1 is SGHTA, CDR2 FQGNSA. This CDR3 reads CTSIFSGSDNEQFF. The CDR3 nucleotides are TGTACCAGCATCTTTAGCGGGAGCGACAATGAGCAGTTCTTC.

This clonotype has only a few counts. The chain employs TRBV12-3 or TRBV12-4 and TRBJ1-5; no clear D. Trimming stripped 5 bases from V and 7 bases from J, with 12 bases between. CDR3 size: 13 residues. The CDR3 coding sequence is TGTGCCAGCAGTCCTATTAACGGACAGCCCCAGCATTTT. Its translation is CASSPINGQPQHF.

CDR3 loop: CASSVFGTGNSPLHF. In DNA form, the CDR3 reads TGTGCCAGCAGCGTATTCGGGACAGGGAATTCACCCCTCCACTTT. The genes are TRBV5-6 and TRBJ1-6; 9 nucleotides align to TRBD1. Germline lookup yields CDR1 SGHDT and CDR2 YYEEEE. The trim removed 4 bases at V and 7 bases at J, leaving 6 bases unmatched. The CDR3 has 15 amino acids. Drawing the rest from reference TRBV5-6 and TRBJ1-6, the complete variable domain is DAGVTQSPTHLIKTRGQQVTLRCSPKSGHDTVSWYQQALGQGPQFIFQYYEEEERQRGNFPDRFSGHQFPNYSSELNVNALLLGDSALYLCASSVFGTGNSPLHFGNGTRLTVT.

In nucleotides, the CDR3 is TGCGCCAGCAGTCCAGACGGGAGGAACACTGAAGCTTTCTTT. Protein: CASSPDGRNTEAFF. The gene calls are TRBV10-1 and TRBJ1-1; unclear D gene. This CDR3 is 14 amino acids long. Trimming stripped 5 bases from V and 1 base from J, with 11 bases between. Per germline, CDR1 WNHNN and CDR2 SYGVQD (reference sequence).

The sample holds a few counts of this clonotype. The gene calls are TRBV7-9 and TRBJ2-7; D is unclear. V gave up 5 bases and J gave up 7 bases, with 15 bases separating them. CDR3 length equals 13 residues. The germline CDR1 and CDR2 sequences are SEHNR and FQNEAQ (reference sequence). In DNA form, the CDR3 reads TGTGCCAGCAGCCTTTCGTCCGTGGGGGAGCAGTACTTC. Translating it yields CASSLSSVGEQYF.